The source of this T cell receptor beta chain is a study of PD-L1 blockade in urothelial cancer. The data were produced by immunoSEQ multiplex PCR, yet TCRdb's version contains in-frame clones alone and is incomplete. The profile covers about 70,000 clones, with roughly 90% appearing a single time and more than 3.5% taken by the ten largest. Germline-derived CDR1 and CDR2 are GTSNPN and SVGIG (reference sequence). This CDR3 region has 14 residues. With 0 bases removed from V and 8 bases from J, the gap between germline ends came to 13 bases. Time point defined: pretreatment peripheral blood. The study enrolled patients with locally advanced or metastatic urothelial carcinoma.

The specimen comprised PBMCs, sampled around atezolizumab (anti-PD-L1) treatment. The clonotype comes from a man in his sixties or seventies with urothelial cancer. This chain links TRBV30 with TRBJ1-4; tentative D call: TRBD1 (6 bases). This CDR3 reads CAWSVRGAGEKLFF. The CDR3 DNA reads TGTGCCTGGAGTGTACGGGGGGCAGGGGAAAAACTGTTTTTT.